Included here is one T cell receptor beta chain sequence, with context. Sequencing used immunoSEQ multiplex PCR; TCRdb keeps in-frame clones, though not all of them. This table has 350,000 to 400,000 clones, approximately 91% appearing once. This sample was taken from a study of blood T cell repertoires in COVID-19. The CDR3 has 17 amino acids. Germline trimming cut 3 bases from V and 7 bases from J; bases unmatched to any gene: 17. The germline V gene has CDR1 KGHSH and CDR2 LQKENI. The chain links TRBV18 to TRBJ1-2, with 7 bases aligning to TRBD1. Sequencing was carried out using PBMCs or T cells enriched from blood (not recorded which). The TCR originated in a woman aged 40-49 years who had been exposed to COVID-19. CDR3 in amino acids: CASSPLRDSRLVFGYTF. The CDR3 nucleotides are TGTGCCAGCTCACCCTTACGGGACAGTCGACTTGTCTTTGGCTACACCTTC. Filled out from reference TRBV18 and TRBJ1-2, the complete variable domain reads NAGVMQNPRHLVRRRGQEARLRCSPMKGHSHVYWYRQLPEEGLKFMVYLQKENIIDESGMPKERFSAEFPKEGPSILRIQQVVRGDSAAYFCASSPLRDSRLVFGYTFGSGTRLTVV.